This T cell receptor (beta chain) stems from a study of vaccination effects on CD4 cells after COVID-19. Study results and caveats: By a late point after vaccination, infection- and vaccine-induced clones had shrunk markedly through clonal contraction.

Before sequencing, viral peptide pools were used by the ViraFEST assay to expand antigen-specific CD4+ T cells. Upon completion of 10 to 11 days in culture, CD4+ T cells were isolated. Infection dated between March and December 2020, before the Alpha, Beta and Delta variants reached the United States. Two-dose vaccination with either BNT162b2 or mRNA-1273 was given to the participants. This clone was recorded a few times. Its cognate antigen is unknown. The V gene lost 0 bases and the J gene lost 7 bases, with 15 bases spanning the gap. The CDR3 is made up of 15 amino acids. Germline V CDR1 and CDR2: LGHNA, YNFKEQ. The protocol was immunoSEQ multiplex PCR, while the TCRdb copy is restricted to in-frame clones and leaves out a portion. The table lists 13,000 or so clones, just under 75% of them singletons, with roughly a third in the top ten.

The source is a human donor who had a prior SARS-CoV-2 infection. The sample here was CD4+ T cells from PBMCs cultured with HCoV-NL63 spike peptides, taken after COVID-19 vaccination. The chain uses TRBV4-2 and TRBJ1-2, with D unresolved. DNA of the CDR3: TGTGCCAGCAGCCAAGAGTCGGGCCCTAGGCTTGGCTACACCTTC. It is translated as CASSQESGPRLGYTF.